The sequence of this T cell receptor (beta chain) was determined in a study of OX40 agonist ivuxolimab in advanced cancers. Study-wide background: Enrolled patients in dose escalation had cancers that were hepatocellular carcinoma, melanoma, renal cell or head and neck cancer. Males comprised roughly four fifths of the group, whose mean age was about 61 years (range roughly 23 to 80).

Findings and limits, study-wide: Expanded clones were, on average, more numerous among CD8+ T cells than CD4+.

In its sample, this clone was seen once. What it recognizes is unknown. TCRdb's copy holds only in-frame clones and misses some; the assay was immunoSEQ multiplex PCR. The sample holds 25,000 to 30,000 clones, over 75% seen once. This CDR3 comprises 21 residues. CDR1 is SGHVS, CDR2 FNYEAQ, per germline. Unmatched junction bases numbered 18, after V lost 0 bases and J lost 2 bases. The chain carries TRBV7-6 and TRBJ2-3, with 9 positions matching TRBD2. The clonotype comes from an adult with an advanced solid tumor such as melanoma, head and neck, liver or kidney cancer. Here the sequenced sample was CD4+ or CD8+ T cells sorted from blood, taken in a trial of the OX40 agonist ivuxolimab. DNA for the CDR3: TGTGCCAGCAGCTTAGCGCCGAATTGGCGGGGGGGACGCATAGACACAGATACGCAGTATTTT. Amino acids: CASSLAPNWRGGRIDTDTQYF.